This TCR beta chain was recorded in a study of CD8+ T cells in alopecia areata. Study in general: A regimen of oral tofacitinib, 5 to 10 mg twice daily, was given to treated patients. Study results and limitations: Whereas mice showed it more clearly, TCR sharing across patients was murkier, possibly because of HLA.

V gave up 7 bases and J gave up 8 bases, with 23 bases separating them. The CDR3 totals 15 residues. Germline assignment: CDR1 MNHEY and CDR2 SVGAGI. In the case of this clone: Antigen: not known.

RNA extraction and reverse transcription yielded cDNA as sequencing template. Generated by immunoSEQ multiplex PCR, the TCRdb table keeps only in-frame clones and is missing some. The sample contains around 250,000 clones, approximately 61% of which appear only once. The V gene is TRBV6-5, the J gene TRBJ1-2, with D possibly matching TRBD1 (5 bases). The input for sequencing was CD4+ T cells sorted from blood, taken at week 0. The sequence was collected from a human donor with alopecia areata. The CDR3 sequence: CASTNLGGRVYGYTF. The CDR3 DNA reads as TGTGCCAGCACCAACCTCGGGGGAAGGGTTTACGGCTACACCTTC.